These T cell receptor beta chains were read from a single sample in a study of blood T cell repertoires in COVID-19. Clones were read by immunoSEQ multiplex PCR, and TCRdb kept only the in-frame ones, dropping some. Altogether around 110,000 clones are present, around 90% being singletons, with the ten largest covering 4.5% to 6%. Sequencing input: peripheral blood. These TCRs come from a man aged 40-49 years with active or convalescent COVID-19. Each CDR3 is given with its conserved first and last residue. Fields, in order: D gene, V gene, J gene, clone size, CDR3 protein, CDR3 DNA. D genes are given only for firm matches. Clone size, where shown, is once, few, many, or a class for clones that have expanded.

d_call: NA
v_call: TRBV11-2
j_call: TRBJ1-3
clone_size: medium-sized
cdr3_aa: CASSTIAPSTIYF
cdr3_nt: TGTGCCAGCAGCACGATAGCCCCTAGCACCATATATTTT

d_call: NA
v_call: TRBV28
j_call: TRBJ2-7
clone_size: NA
cdr3_aa: CASSTVRGATSYEQYF
cdr3_nt: TGTGCCAGCAGTACCGTCCGGGGGGCGACTTCCTACGAGCAGTACTTC

d_call: NA
v_call: TRBV5-4
j_call: TRBJ2-3
clone_size: once
cdr3_aa: CASSLAPGVSADTQYF
cdr3_nt: TGTGCCAGCAGCTTGGCCCCGGGAGTCAGCGCAGATACGCAGTATTTT

d_call: TRBD1
v_call: TRBV3-1/TRBV3-2
j_call: TRBJ1-1
clone_size: NA
cdr3_aa: CASSLWFSGQPNTEAFF
cdr3_nt: TGTGCCAGCAGCCTCTGGTTCTCGGGACAGCCGAACACTGAAGCTTTCTTT

d_call: TRBD1
v_call: TRBV10-3
j_call: TRBJ1-2
clone_size: NA
cdr3_aa: CAISVLGTGANYGYTF
cdr3_nt: TGTGCCATCAGTGTTTTAGGGACAGGGGCAAACTATGGCTACACCTTC

d_call: NA
v_call: TRBV12-5
j_call: TRBJ1-1
clone_size: NA
cdr3_aa: CASGLPGGQNTEAFF
cdr3_nt: TGTGCTAGTGGTTTGCCAGGTGGGCAGAACACTGAAGCTTTCTTT

d_call: TRBD2
v_call: TRBV28
j_call: TRBJ2-7
clone_size: NA
cdr3_aa: CASSLAVSGAYEQYF
cdr3_nt: TGTGCCAGCAGTTTAGCAGTTAGCGGGGCCTACGAGCAGTACTTC

d_call: NA
v_call: TRBV19
j_call: TRBJ2-7
clone_size: NA
cdr3_aa: CASSIPGQFYEQYF
cdr3_nt: TGTGCCAGTAGTATCCCGGGACAATTCTACGAGCAGTACTTC

d_call: NA
v_call: TRBV25-1
j_call: TRBJ2-7
clone_size: NA
cdr3_aa: CASSETPTYEQYF
cdr3_nt: TGTGCCAGCAGTGAGACACCTACCTACGAGCAGTACTTC

d_call: NA
v_call: TRBV28
j_call: TRBJ1-5
clone_size: NA
cdr3_aa: CASSEGYQPQHF
cdr3_nt: TGTGCCAGCAGTGAGGGCTATCAGCCCCAGCATTTT

d_call: NA
v_call: TRBV4-1
j_call: TRBJ2-1
clone_size: NA
cdr3_aa: CASSQDRAEPFYNEQFF
cdr3_nt: TGCGCCAGCAGCCAAGATCGCGCGGAGCCGTTCTACAATGAGCAGTTCTTC

d_call: NA
v_call: TRBV29-1
j_call: TRBJ1-5
clone_size: NA
cdr3_aa: CSVAQGGWDQPQHF
cdr3_nt: TGCAGCGTTGCACAGGGCGGGTGGGATCAGCCCCAGCATTTT

d_call: NA
v_call: TRBV18
j_call: TRBJ1-1
clone_size: once
cdr3_aa: CASSPPGMNTEAFF
cdr3_nt: TGTGCCAGCTCACCTCCGGGGATGAACACTGAAGCTTTCTTT

d_call: TRBD1
v_call: TRBV13
j_call: TRBJ2-1
clone_size: NA
cdr3_aa: CASSSMDGGWRTGGANEQFF
cdr3_nt: TGTGCCAGCAGCTCAATGGATGGTGGTTGGAGGACAGGGGGGGCCAATGAGCAGTTCTTC

d_call: TRBD1
v_call: TRBV11-2
j_call: TRBJ1-3
clone_size: NA
cdr3_aa: CASRIDRAGNTIYF
cdr3_nt: TGTGCCAGCAGGATAGACAGGGCTGGAAACACCATATATTTT

d_call: TRBD2
v_call: TRBV5-1
j_call: TRBJ2-1
clone_size: NA
cdr3_aa: CASSHWPAGEGNEQFF
cdr3_nt: TGCGCCAGCAGCCACTGGCCAGCGGGAGAAGGGAATGAGCAGTTCTTC

d_call: NA
v_call: TRBV27
j_call: TRBJ1-3
clone_size: NA
cdr3_aa: CASSRGNTIYF
cdr3_nt: TGTGCCAGCAGTCGGGGAAACACCATATATTTT

d_call: TRBD1
v_call: TRBV24-1
j_call: TRBJ2-5
clone_size: NA
cdr3_aa: CATSGPGQIQETQYF
cdr3_nt: TGTGCCACCAGTGGCCCGGGACAGATCCAAGAGACCCAGTACTTC

d_call: TRBD1
v_call: TRBV28
j_call: TRBJ1-6
clone_size: NA
cdr3_aa: CASRKQGAGNSPLHF
cdr3_nt: TGTGCCAGCAGAAAACAGGGGGCGGGTAATTCACCCCTCCACTTT

d_call: NA
v_call: TRBV9
j_call: TRBJ1-1
clone_size: once
cdr3_aa: CASSQPMTVMNTEAFF
cdr3_nt: TGTGCCAGCAGCCAGCCAATGACAGTCATGAACACTGAAGCTTTCTTT